This entry describes one T cell receptor (beta chain). What it recognizes is unknown. The assay was immunoSEQ multiplex PCR, and TCRdb's table has in-frame clones only and misses some. The table records some 110,000 clones, around 93% of them present only once. Trimming left V 3 bases short and J 1 base short, with 20 bases between. This CDR3 is built from 18 residues. Per the germline V gene, CDR1 is SGDLS and CDR2 is YYNGEE. This sample was taken from a study of CD4+ T cells in melanoma. Regarding the study as a whole: CD8+ T cell, macrophage and B cell function reportedly correlated with neoantigen-specific CD4+ T cells. In melanoma, neoantigen-specific CD4+ T cells reportedly differed in differentiation state.

The sequenced sample was peripheral blood. The J gene is TRBJ1-3, the V gene TRBV9, with TRBD1 as a possible D gene (6 bases). This TCR came from a human donor with melanoma. The CDR3 DNA reads TGTGCCAGCAGCGCGAACCCACAGGGTTTTAGGTCTGGAAACACCATATATTTT. Its translation is CASSANPQGFRSGNTIYF.